These 4 T cell receptor beta chains originate from one sample sequenced in a study of T cell repertoires in aging, cancer and after chemotherapy. Rearranged V-D-J TRB sequences were amplified with a mixed TRB-A/B primer pool. TCRdb analysed the multiplex PCR reads with MiXCR anew, one entry per CDR3 protein. Of over 10,000 distinct CDR3 sequences detected, 20% to 25% appear once; the ten largest clones hold 5% to 6%. The template was genomic DNA from peripheral blood, not RNA. The specimen was blood. Receptors originate from a human donor in good health.

The rearrangement uses TRBV7-2 and TRBJ1-6; no clear D gene. This CDR3 has 12 residues. V dropped 3 bases and J dropped 7 bases, with 4 bases sitting between them. In germline, CDR1 is SGHTA, CDR2 FQGNSA. The CDR3 bases are TGTGCCAGCAGCTTTGCAAATTCACCCCTCCACTTT. Encoded protein: CASSFANSPLHF.

This clonotype was recorded many times. V gene TRBV6-2 or TRBV6-3 combines with J gene TRBJ1-2, with D unresolved. CDR1 and CDR2 (germline): MNHEY, SVGEGT. Trimming cost V 6 bases and J 5 bases, with 7 bases left between them. The CDR3 contains 11 residues. CDR3 sequence reads: CASSAAYGYTF. DNA of the CDR3: TGTGCCAGCAGCGCAGCTTATGGCTACACCTTC.

This clonotype is categorized as medium-sized. This chain connects TRBV19 to TRBJ1-1; no firm D call. From germline, CDR1 is LNHDA and CDR2 SQIVND (reference sequence). V was cut by 6 bases and J by 4 bases, with 12 bases left in between. This CDR3 is 13 amino acids long. The CDR3 reads CASRTGWGTEAFF. The CDR3 nucleotides read TGTGCCAGTAGGACGGGATGGGGCACTGAAGCTTTCTTT.

This clonotype was seen a handful of times. The gene calls are TRBV20-1 and TRBJ1-1, with TRBD1 as a possible D gene (5 bases). With 3 bases removed from V and 3 bases from J, the gap between germline ends came to 11 bases. The CDR3 consists of 13 residues. From germline, CDR1 is DFQATT and CDR2 SNEGSKA (reference sequence). The CDR3 DNA reads as TGCAGTGCTAGGGGGGGGATTGACACTGAAGCTTTCTTT. Its translation is CSARGGIDTEAFF.